A selection of T cell receptor beta chains follows, all from one sample in a study of cytomegalovirus exposure and HLA in healthy donors. The table came from immunoSEQ multiplex PCR; TCRdb's copy has only in-frame clones and leaves some out. The listing records approximately 110,000 clones. The material sequenced was PBMCs. All receptors derive from a man aged 30 to 39 in good health and CMV-seronegative. Both conserved end residues are part of each CDR3. D genes are given only for firm matches.

V gene	J gene	D gene	CDR3 protein	CDR3 DNA
TRBV7-8	TRBJ1-2	.	CASSSFGGDPGYYGYTF	TGTGCCAGCAGCTCATTTGGAGGGGACCCGGGTTACTATGGCTACACCTTC
TRBV4-3	TRBJ2-4	TRBD2	CASSQGLLAGGGDIQYF	TGCGCCAGCAGCCAAGGGCTACTAGCGGGAGGAGGAGACATTCAGTACTTC
TRBV4-3	TRBJ2-1	.	CASSQVLAVEQFF	TGCGCCAGCAGCCAAGTACTAGCTGTGGAGCAGTTCTTC
TRBV7-2	TRBJ2-7	TRBD1	CASRPGQTYEQYF	TGTGCCAGCAGACCGGGACAGACCTACGAGCAGTACTTC
TRBV5-1	TRBJ2-7	TRBD1	CASSAGQGSYEQYF	TGCGCCAGCAGCGCCGGACAGGGTTCCTACGAGCAGTACTTC
TRBV6-5	TRBJ1-2	.	CASSYPLYGYTF	TGTGCCAGCAGTTACCCCCTTTATGGCTACACCTTC
TRBV7-2	TRBJ2-3	TRBD1	CASSLAQGAADTQYF	TGTGCCAGCAGCTTAGCACAGGGGGCCGCAGATACGCAGTATTTT
TRBV11-3	TRBJ2-5	.	CASSPGPEETQYF	TGTGCCAGCAGCCCTGGGCCTGAAGAGACCCAGTACTTC
TRBV2	TRBJ1-1	.	CASRDLPRGMNTEAFF	TGTGCCAGCAGAGACTTACCGCGGGGGATGAACACTGAAGCTTTCTTT
TRBV5-6	TRBJ2-7	.	CASSSTVSYEQYF	TGTGCCAGCAGCTCGACAGTTTCCTACGAGCAGTACTTC
TRBV19	TRBJ1-5	TRBD1	CASSWGQGNQPQHF	TGTGCCAGTAGTTGGGGACAGGGCAATCAGCCCCAGCATTTT
TRBV7-9	TRBJ2-7	TRBD1	CASSPRQGSEQYF	TGTGCCAGCAGCCCTCGACAGGGGAGCGAGCAGTACTTC
TRBV7-9	TRBJ2-1	.	CASSFSGTMEYEQFF	TGTGCCAGCAGCTTTAGTGGGACAATGGAGTATGAGCAGTTCTTC
TRBV10-3	TRBJ2-3	TRBD2	CAISEISWRLADPTDTQYF	TGTGCCATCAGTGAGATATCATGGCGACTAGCGGACCCCACAGATACGCAGTATTTT
TRBV7-3	TRBJ2-2	.	CAIPLPGGEGGWSGELFF	TGTGCCATCCCGTTACCTGGCGGGGAGGGGGGATGGTCTGGGGAGCTGTTTTTT
TRBV2	TRBJ1-6	.	CASISGQNSPLHF	TGTGCCAGCATCTCGGGTCAGAATTCACCCCTCCACTTT
TRBV5-4	TRBJ2-3	.	CASSSAGTDTQYF	TGTGCCAGCAGCTCGGCGGGCACAGATACGCAGTATTTT
TRBV19	TRBJ2-3	.	CASSISGRGTDTQYF	TGTGCCAGTAGTATTTCCGGGAGAGGGACAGATACGCAGTATTTT
TRBV4-2	TRBJ2-5	TRBD2	CASSQGPSGLYQETQYF	TGTGCCAGCAGCCAAGGACCTAGCGGACTGTACCAAGAGACCCAGTACTTC
TRBV11-2	TRBJ2-5	TRBD2	CASSTKETGTSLTRETQYF	TGTGCCAGCAGCACGAAGGAAACCGGGACTAGCCTAACGAGAGAGACCCAGTACTTC
TRBV28	TRBJ1-1	.	CASSPLLGETGITEAFF	TGTGCCAGCAGTCCGTTACTGGGGGAGACAGGTATCACTGAAGCTTTCTTT
TRBV25-1	TRBJ1-2	TRBD1	CASSHGTGGNYGYTF	TGTGCCAGCAGCCATGGGACAGGGGGCAACTATGGCTACACCTTC
TRBV7-3	TRBJ2-7	TRBD2	CASSTTSGSGYEQYF	TGTGCCAGCAGCACTACTAGCGGGAGTGGTTACGAGCAGTACTTC
TRBV19	TRBJ2-1	TRBD2	CASSDTGGRAVEQFF	TGTGCCAGTAGTGACACTGGCGGGAGGGCAGTCGAGCAGTTCTTC
TRBV29-1	TRBJ2-1	TRBD2	CSVEGLAGSNEQFF	TGCAGCGTTGAAGGATTAGCGGGAAGCAATGAGCAGTTCTTC
TRBV29-1	TRBJ2-5	.	CSVGAPGNPETQYF	TGCAGCGTTGGGGCTCCAGGGAACCCGGAGACCCAGTACTTC
TRBV27	TRBJ2-7	TRBD1	CASSRLPDRAYEQYF	TGTGCCAGCAGTAGACTTCCGGACAGGGCCTACGAGCAGTACTTC
TRBV6-5	TRBJ2-2	TRBD2	CASSYASGSGELFF	TGTGCCAGCAGTTACGCTAGCGGGAGCGGGGAGCTGTTTTTT
TRBV9	TRBJ2-1	.	CASSVDGLGGIQWEQFF	TGTGCCAGCAGCGTAGATGGGTTGGGGGGTATACAATGGGAGCAGTTCTTC
TRBV4-2	TRBJ1-1	.	CASSPLRGGDRTEAFF	TGTGCCAGCAGCCCCCTACGAGGAGGGGATCGTACTGAAGCTTTCTTT
TRBV6-5	TRBJ2-1	TRBD2	CASSTGTSAYNEQFF	TGTGCCAGCAGTACCGGGACTAGCGCGTACAATGAGCAGTTCTTC
TRBV7-8	TRBJ1-6	TRBD1	CASSFTGTGGRGSPLHF	TGTGCCAGCAGCTTCACCGGGACAGGGGGTCGAGGTTCACCCCTCCACTTT
TRBV2	TRBJ2-5	TRBD1	CASSPYPPGGSGETQYF	TGTGCCAGCAGCCCTTACCCCCCAGGGGGCTCGGGAGAGACCCAGTACTTC
TRBV27	TRBJ1-1	.	CASSLSGRNTEAFF	TGTGCCAGCAGTTTATCCGGGAGGAACACTGAAGCTTTCTTT
TRBV28	TRBJ2-2	TRBD2	CASSQSHLGRESYGELFF	TGTGCCAGCAGCCAAAGCCACCTCGGGCGGGAGTCCTACGGGGAGCTGTTTTTT
TRBV2	TRBJ2-2	.	CASTALRGTGELFF	TGTGCCAGCACGGCCCTAAGAGGAACCGGGGAGCTGTTTTTT
TRBV7-9	TRBJ2-7	TRBD1	CASSLRQGYEQYF	TGTGCCAGCAGCTTACGACAGGGCTACGAGCAGTACTTC
TRBV19	TRBJ1-3	TRBD1	CASSALPQGAIGGNTIYF	TGTGCCAGTAGTGCCCTCCCACAGGGGGCGATAGGAGGAAACACCATATATTTT
TRBV11-2	TRBJ1-5	TRBD1	CASSMETGGNQPQHF	TGTGCCAGCAGCATGGAGACAGGGGGCAATCAGCCCCAGCATTTT
TRBV7-6	TRBJ1-2	TRBD1	CASSIPGTGTGYTF	TGTGCCAGCAGCATCCCCGGGACAGGGACCGGCTACACCTTC
TRBV7-9	TRBJ1-2	.	CASLAGSGYGYTF	TGTGCCAGCCTGGCTGGGTCAGGCTATGGCTACACCTTC